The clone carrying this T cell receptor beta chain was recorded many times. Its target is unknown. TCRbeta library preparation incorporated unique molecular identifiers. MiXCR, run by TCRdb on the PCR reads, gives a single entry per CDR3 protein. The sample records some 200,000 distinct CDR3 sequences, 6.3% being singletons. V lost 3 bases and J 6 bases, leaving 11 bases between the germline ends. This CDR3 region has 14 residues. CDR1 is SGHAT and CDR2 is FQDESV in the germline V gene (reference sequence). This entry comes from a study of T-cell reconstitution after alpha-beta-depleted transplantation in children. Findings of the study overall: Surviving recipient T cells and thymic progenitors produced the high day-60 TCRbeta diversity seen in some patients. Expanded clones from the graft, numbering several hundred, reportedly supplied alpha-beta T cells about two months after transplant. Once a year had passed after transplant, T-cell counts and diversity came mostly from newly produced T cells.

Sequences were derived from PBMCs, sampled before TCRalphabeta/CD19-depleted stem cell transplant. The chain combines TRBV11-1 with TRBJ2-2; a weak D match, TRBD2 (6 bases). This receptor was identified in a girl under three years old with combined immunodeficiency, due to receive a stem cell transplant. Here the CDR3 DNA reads TGTGCCAGCAGCTTGACTAGTCCGTCCGGGGAGCTGTTTTTT. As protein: CASSLTSPSGELFF.